This T cell receptor (beta chain) was recorded in a study of T cell responses to AZD1222 COVID-19 vaccine. General study points: The donors showed a predominance of white British ancestry and of females, with possible underestimation of clonal diversity.

On this clone: Its matching antigen is unknown.

Between the trimmed V and J ends, which lost 4 bases and 6 bases, there was a span of 9 bases. The CDR3 totals 13 residues. CDR1 is MNHNY, CDR2 SVGAGI, per germline (reference sequence). Clones were sequenced by immunoSEQ multiplex PCR, and TCRdb holds only the in-frame ones, with some missing. The repertoire consists of tens of thousands of clones, with under 95% occurring once and the leading ten covering approximately 3%. The clonotype comes from an adult in good health. The specimen comprised peripheral blood, sampled on day 0 of AZD1222 vaccination. The chain combines TRBV6-6 with TRBJ1-4; D is unclear. The CDR3 coding sequence is TGTGCCAGCAGTTCTCACGAAGATGAAAAACTGTTTTTT. Translated, it gives CASSSHEDEKLFF.